These 13 T cell receptor beta chains originate from one sample sequenced in a study of OX40 agonist ivuxolimab in advanced cancers. Sequencing used immunoSEQ multiplex PCR; TCRdb keeps in-frame clones, though not all of them. The repertoire holds tens of thousands of clones, with 85% to 90% as singletons. The sequenced sample was CD4+ or CD8+ T cells sorted from blood, obtained in a trial of the OX40 agonist ivuxolimab. Receptors were obtained from an adult with an advanced solid tumor such as melanoma, head and neck, liver or kidney cancer.

The V gene is TRBV28, the J gene TRBJ1-4; D gene ambiguous. V lost 5 bases, J lost 7 bases, and 17 bases lay in between. The CDR3 sequence is 15 residues long. CDR1 and CDR2 (germline): MDHEN, SYDVKM. CDR3 sequence (DNA): TGTGCCAGCAGTAGAGTCGCGGGTGGCAGTGAAAAACTGTTTTTT. This translates into CASSRVAGGSEKLFF.

The chain is built from TRBV15 and TRBJ2-2, with 11 bases lining up with TRBD1. In germline, CDR1 is LNHNV, CDR2 YYDKDF (reference sequence). V was clipped by 2 bases and J by 6 bases; unmatched bases: 14. This CDR3 is built from 19 residues. The CDR3 protein is CATSRLPDRGLLLSGELFF. The CDR3 bases are TGTGCCACCAGCAGACTCCCGGACAGGGGGCTTTTATTGTCCGGGGAGCTGTTTTTT.

The genes are TRBV6-5 and TRBJ1-2; D call uncertain. V lost 2 bases to trimming and J lost 4 bases, with 14 bases between them. The CDR3 runs 15 residues. Germline CDR1 is MNHEY and CDR2 is SVGAGI. CDR3 coding DNA: TGTGCCAGCAGTTACCAGGAACAGTCCGCCTATGGCTACACCTTC. It yields the protein CASSYQEQSAYGYTF.

By its share, this clone is medium-sized. The chain recombines TRBV18 with TRBJ2-7; tentatively, D is TRBD2 (5 bases). Trimming took off 5 bases at V and 2 bases at J, with 13 bases between the two ends. The CDR3 is 14 residues long. CDR1 and CDR2 (germline): KGHSH, LQKENI. The CDR3 DNA is TGTGCCAGCTCATCCTTCGGGGAGACCTACGAGCAGTACTTC. As protein: CASSSFGETYEQYF.

V and J are TRBV9 and TRBJ1-1; a possible D gene is TRBD1 (5 bases). Germline-derived CDR1 and CDR2 are SGDLS and YYNGEE. The V and J ends lost 3 bases and 1 base respectively, with 13 bases between them. The CDR3 has 15 residues. The CDR3 nucleotides read TGTGCCAGCAGCGCACAGGTAGGGGCGAACACTGAAGCTTTCTTT. This encodes CASSAQVGANTEAFF.

The chain combines TRBV5-1 with TRBJ1-1; 9 bases are shared with TRBD1. Unmatched junction bases numbered 4, after V lost 2 bases and J lost 2 bases. This CDR3 is built from 15 residues. Germline CDR1 and CDR2: SGHRS and YFSETQ. In nucleotides, the CDR3 is TGCGCCAGCAGCTTCGGGGACAGGGATAACACTGAAGCTTTCTTT. It translates to CASSFGDRDNTEAFF.

This clone was recorded once. The chain combines TRBV5-1 with TRBJ2-1; 7 nucleotides agree with TRBD1. CDR1 and CDR2 (germline): SGHRS, YFSETQ. The CDR3 totals 17 residues. V shed 0 bases and J 7 bases; nucleotides not matched to a gene: 13. The CDR3 spells CASSLASTGAVGNEQFF. CDR3 nucleotides: TGCGCCAGCAGCTTGGCCTCTACAGGGGCGGTGGGGAATGAGCAGTTCTTC.

The V call is TRBV2, the J call TRBJ2-1; 11 nucleotides agree with TRBD1. V was clipped by 6 bases and J by 0 bases; unmatched bases: 10. This CDR3 spans 18 amino acids. Germline CDR1 SNHLY, CDR2 FYNNEI. CDR3 DNA sequence: TGTGCCAGCAGAGCCGGGACAGGGGGACCGAGCTCCTACAATGAGCAGTTCTTC. This translates into CASRAGTGGPSSYNEQFF.

V gene TRBV18 combines with J gene TRBJ1-4; 9 nucleotides line up with TRBD1. In germline, CDR1 is KGHSH, CDR2 LQKENI. The J segment lost 7 bases and the V segment lost 3 bases, leaving 6 bases of the junction unmatched. CDR3 length equals 15 residues. The CDR3 protein is CASSPNRGRGEKLFF. The CDR3 DNA follows: TGTGCCAGCTCACCGAACAGGGGGCGAGGTGAAAAACTGTTTTTT.

The V call is TRBV7-3, the J call TRBJ2-5, with D possibly matching TRBD1 (5 bases). Trimming took off 1 base at V and 5 bases at J, with 11 bases between the two ends. The CDR3 is 14 amino acids. Germline CDR1 and CDR2: SGHTA and FQGTGA. As DNA, the CDR3 is TGTGCCAGCAGCTTAAGGGGCTTAGGGGAGACCCAGTACTTC. Protein sequence: CASSLRGLGETQYF.

This clone counts as medium-sized. The chain is built from TRBV19 and TRBJ2-1; TRBD1 matches at 7 bases. Germline loops: CDR1 LNHDA, CDR2 SQIVND (reference sequence). This CDR3 contains 13 residues. V lost 7 bases, J lost 5 bases, and 5 bases stayed unmatched. The CDR3 coding sequence is TGTGCCAGTATGGGTGACAGGGACAATGAGCAGTTCTTC. This sequence encodes CASMGDRDNEQFF.

The gene calls are TRBV14 and TRBJ2-6, with unresolved D. The CDR3 has 17 residues. The ends were cut back, 6 bases at V and 0 bases at J, with 15 bases in the middle. Germline lookup yields CDR1 SGHDN and CDR2 FVKESK. CDR3 in amino acids: CASRQKNVSSGANVLTF. CDR3 DNA: TGTGCCAGCAGACAGAAGAACGTAAGCTCTGGGGCCAACGTCCTGACTTTC.

The rearrangement uses TRBV4-1 and TRBJ1-5; 8 bases line up with TRBD1. The length of the CDR3 is 20 residues. V dropped 1 base and J dropped 4; count of bases not matched to a gene: 18. From germline, CDR1 is MGHRA and CDR2 YSYEKL. DNA for the CDR3: TGCGCCAGCAGCCAAGGGCGGACAGGGTTTATCCCTTGGGGGAATCAGCCCCAGCATTTT. Translating gives CASSQGRTGFIPWGNQPQHF.